This is a list of T cell receptor beta chains from one sample in a study of T cells after yellow fever vaccination. TCRdb called the 5' RACE reads again in MiXCR, with one record for every CDR3 protein. This table has roughly 500,000 distinct CDR3 sequences, over 15% appearing once. Sequencing used PBMCs, obtained 15 days after the yellow fever booster vaccination. All receptors come from a man younger than 40 who received the YFV17D yellow fever vaccine. The CDR3 runs from the conserved cysteine through the conserved F or W. The D gene is left open where the match is weak.

CDR3 protein: CASSSTRGNFEKLFF; V gene: TRBV11-2; D gene: -
CDR3 protein: CASSDSTAYEQYF; V gene: TRBV10-2; D gene: -
CDR3 protein: CASSPPLGKITNIQYF; V gene: TRBV23-1; D gene: -
CDR3 protein: CSMTSGGVAGELFF; V gene: TRBV20-1; D gene: TRBD2
CDR3 protein: CASSLTFSGVGGELFF; V gene: TRBV7-6; D gene: -
CDR3 protein: CASSFVTSGRSSYEQYF; V gene: TRBV12-3/TRBV12-4; D gene: TRBD2
CDR3 protein: CASSLVPAGAAKTQYF; V gene: TRBV7-9; D gene: TRBD2
CDR3 protein: CASSDRAQGHTEAFF; V gene: TRBV19; D gene: -
CDR3 protein: CASSPRQGSNQPQHF; V gene: TRBV6-5; D gene: TRBD1
CDR3 protein: CASIAGTRTYEQYF; V gene: TRBV11-2; D gene: TRBD2
CDR3 protein: CASSLSIASQETQYF; V gene: TRBV5-1; D gene: -
CDR3 protein: CASSYSPLTSGSRETQYF; V gene: TRBV6-2/TRBV6-3; D gene: TRBD2
CDR3 protein: CASSQVLNTEAFF; V gene: TRBV3-1; D gene: -
CDR3 protein: CSARGTPGSQETQYF; V gene: TRBV20-1; D gene: -
CDR3 protein: CASSHPLLRGKSSYNEQFF; V gene: TRBV4-3; D gene: -
CDR3 protein: CASRRPPANEKLFF; V gene: TRBV19; D gene: -
CDR3 protein: CATSDFGDGELFF; V gene: TRBV24-1; D gene: -
CDR3 protein: CSATLQTYEQYF; V gene: TRBV20-1; D gene: -